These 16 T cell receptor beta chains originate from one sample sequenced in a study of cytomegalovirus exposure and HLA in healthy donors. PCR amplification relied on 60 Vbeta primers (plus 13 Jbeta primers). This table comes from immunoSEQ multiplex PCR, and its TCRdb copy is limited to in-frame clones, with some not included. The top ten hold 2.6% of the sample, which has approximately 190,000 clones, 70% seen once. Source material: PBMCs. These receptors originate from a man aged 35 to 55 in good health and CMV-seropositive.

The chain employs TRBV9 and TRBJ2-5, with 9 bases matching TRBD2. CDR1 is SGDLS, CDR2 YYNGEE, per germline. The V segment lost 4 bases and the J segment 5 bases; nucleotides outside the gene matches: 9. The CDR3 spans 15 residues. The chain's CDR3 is CASSPRLAEGETQYF. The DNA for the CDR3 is TGTGCCAGCAGCCCCAGACTAGCGGAGGGGGAGACCCAGTACTTC.

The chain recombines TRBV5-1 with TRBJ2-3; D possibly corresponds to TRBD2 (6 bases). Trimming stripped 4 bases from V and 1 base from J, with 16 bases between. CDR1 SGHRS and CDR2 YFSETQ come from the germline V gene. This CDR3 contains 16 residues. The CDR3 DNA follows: TGCGCCAGCAGCGGGGGGACTCAGGTCGGCACAGATACGCAGTATTTT. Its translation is CASSGGTQVGTDTQYF.

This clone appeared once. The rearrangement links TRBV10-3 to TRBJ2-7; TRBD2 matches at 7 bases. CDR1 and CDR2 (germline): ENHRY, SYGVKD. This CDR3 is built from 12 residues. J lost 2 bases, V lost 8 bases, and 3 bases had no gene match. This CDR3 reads CAIAGDPYEQYF. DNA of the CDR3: TGTGCCATCGCGGGGGACCCCTACGAGCAGTACTTC.

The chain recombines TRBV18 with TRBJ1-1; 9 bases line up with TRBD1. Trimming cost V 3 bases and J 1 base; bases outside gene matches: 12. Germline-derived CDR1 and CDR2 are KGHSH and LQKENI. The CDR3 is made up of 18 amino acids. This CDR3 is CASSPFARDRDKNTEAFF. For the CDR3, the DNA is TGTGCCAGCTCACCTTTTGCCAGGGACAGGGATAAGAACACTGAAGCTTTCTTT.

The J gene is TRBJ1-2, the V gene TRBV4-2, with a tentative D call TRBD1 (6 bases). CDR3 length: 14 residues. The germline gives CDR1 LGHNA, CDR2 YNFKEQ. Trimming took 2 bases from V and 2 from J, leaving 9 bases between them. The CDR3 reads CASSQTQGNYGYTF. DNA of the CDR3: TGTGCCAGCAGCCAAACTCAGGGGAACTATGGCTACACCTTC.

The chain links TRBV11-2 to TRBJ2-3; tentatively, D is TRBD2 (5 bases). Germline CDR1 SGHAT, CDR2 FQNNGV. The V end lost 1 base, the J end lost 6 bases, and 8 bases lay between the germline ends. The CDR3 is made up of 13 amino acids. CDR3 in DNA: TGTGCCAGCAGCTTAGGGCCGGGGGATACGCAGTATTTT. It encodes CASSLGPGDTQYF.

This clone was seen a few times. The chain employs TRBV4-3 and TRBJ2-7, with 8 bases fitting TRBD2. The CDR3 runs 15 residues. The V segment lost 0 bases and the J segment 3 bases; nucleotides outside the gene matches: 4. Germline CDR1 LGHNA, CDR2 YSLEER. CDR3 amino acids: CASSQDVAGRYEQYF. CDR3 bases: TGCGCCAGCAGCCAAGACGTAGCGGGGCGCTACGAGCAGTACTTC.

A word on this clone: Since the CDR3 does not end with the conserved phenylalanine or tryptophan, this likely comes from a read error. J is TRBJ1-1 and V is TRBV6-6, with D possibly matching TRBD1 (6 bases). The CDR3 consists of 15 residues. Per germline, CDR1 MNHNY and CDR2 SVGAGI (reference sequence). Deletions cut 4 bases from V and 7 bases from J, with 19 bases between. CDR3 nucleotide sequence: TGTGCCAGCAGTTTGATACAGGGCCTGAAGAGTGAAGCTTTCCTT. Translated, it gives CASSLIQGLKSEAFL.

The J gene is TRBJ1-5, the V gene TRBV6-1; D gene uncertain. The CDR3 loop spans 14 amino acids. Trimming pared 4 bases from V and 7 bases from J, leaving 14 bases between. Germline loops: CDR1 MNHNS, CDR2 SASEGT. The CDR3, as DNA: TGTGCCAGCAGTGGAGGGTATAATGGCCAGCCCCAGCATTTT. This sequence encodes CASSGGYNGQPQHF.

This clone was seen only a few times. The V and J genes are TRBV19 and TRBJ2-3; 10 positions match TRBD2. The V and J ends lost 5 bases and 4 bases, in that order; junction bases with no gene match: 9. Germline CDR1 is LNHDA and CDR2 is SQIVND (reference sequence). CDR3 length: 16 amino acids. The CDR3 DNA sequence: TGTGCCAGTAGTCTACACCTAGCGGGGGTTGCAGATACGCAGTATTTT. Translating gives CASSLHLAGVADTQYF. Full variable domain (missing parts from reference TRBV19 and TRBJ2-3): DGGITQSPKYLFRKEGQNVTLSCEQNLNHDAMYWYRQDPGQGLRLIYYSQIVNDFQKGDIAEGYSVSREKKESFPLTVTSAQKNPTAFYLCASSLHLAGVADTQYFGPGTRLTVL.

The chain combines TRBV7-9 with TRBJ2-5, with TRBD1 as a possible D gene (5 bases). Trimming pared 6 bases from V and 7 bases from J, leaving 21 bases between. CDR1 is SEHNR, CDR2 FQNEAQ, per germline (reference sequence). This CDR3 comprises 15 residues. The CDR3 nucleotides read TGTGCCAGCAGTTCCGCGGACGGATTTCAGGGGACCCAGTACTTC. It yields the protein CASSSADGFQGTQYF. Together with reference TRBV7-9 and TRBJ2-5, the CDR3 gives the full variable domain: DTGVSQNPRHKITKRGQNVTFRCDPISEHNRLYWYRQTLGQGPEFLTYFQNEAQLEKSRLLSDRFSAERPKGSFSTLEIQRTEQGDSAMYLCASSSADGFQGTQYFGPGTRLLVL.

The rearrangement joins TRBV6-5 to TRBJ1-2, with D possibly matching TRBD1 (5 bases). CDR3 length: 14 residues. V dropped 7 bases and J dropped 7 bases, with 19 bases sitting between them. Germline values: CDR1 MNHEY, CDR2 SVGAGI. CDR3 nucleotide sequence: TGTGCCAGCATGGGGCTGGAGGGGCCAGCTGGCTACACCTTC. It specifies CASMGLEGPAGYTF.

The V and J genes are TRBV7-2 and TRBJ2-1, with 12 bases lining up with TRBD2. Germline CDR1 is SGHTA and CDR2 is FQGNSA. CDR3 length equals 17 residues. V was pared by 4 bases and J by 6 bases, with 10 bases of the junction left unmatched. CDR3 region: CASSSLVTSGGPNEQFF. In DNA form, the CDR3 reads TGTGCCAGCAGCTCGTTGGTAACTAGCGGGGGGCCCAATGAGCAGTTCTTC. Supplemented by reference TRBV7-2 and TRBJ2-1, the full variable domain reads GAGVSQSPSNKVTEKGKDVELRCDPISGHTALYWYRQSLGQGLEFLIYFQGNSAPDKSGLPSDRFSAERTGGSVSTLTIQRTQQEDSAVYLCASSSLVTSGGPNEQFFGPGTRLTVL.

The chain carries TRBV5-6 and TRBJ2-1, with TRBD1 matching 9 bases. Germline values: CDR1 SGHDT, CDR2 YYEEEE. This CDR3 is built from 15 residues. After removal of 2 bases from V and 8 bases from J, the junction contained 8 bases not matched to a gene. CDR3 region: CASSFRDRETYEQFF. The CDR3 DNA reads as TGTGCCAGCAGCTTCCGGGACAGGGAAACTTATGAGCAGTTCTTC.

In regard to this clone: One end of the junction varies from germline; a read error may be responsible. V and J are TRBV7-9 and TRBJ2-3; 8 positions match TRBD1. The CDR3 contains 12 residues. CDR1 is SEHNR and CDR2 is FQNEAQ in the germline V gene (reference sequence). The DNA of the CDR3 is TGTGCCGGCAGTATCCCGGGACAGGAGCAGTATTTT. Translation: CAGSIPGQEQYF.

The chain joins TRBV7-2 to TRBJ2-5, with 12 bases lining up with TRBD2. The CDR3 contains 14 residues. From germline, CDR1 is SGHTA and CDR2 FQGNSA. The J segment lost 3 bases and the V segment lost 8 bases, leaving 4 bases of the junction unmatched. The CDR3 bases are TGTGCCAGCTCCACTAGCGGGGGGAAAGAGACCCAGTACTTC. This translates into CASSTSGGKETQYF.